The clone carrying this T cell receptor (beta chain) was counted many times. The sample comes from a study of low-dose radiotherapy and immunotherapy resistance in tumors. Whole-study context: Cohort 1 was given 0.5 Gy per fraction every 2 weeks, for 6.5 Gy total.

Alpha- and beta-chain coverage of first-strand cDNA came from TRAV- and TRBV-specific primers. Over 20 PCR cycles, TCRs were amplified from a constant-region primer and V-primer adapter. MiXCR, applied by TCRdb to the reads, yields one record per CDR3 protein. The data hold over 65,000 distinct CDR3 sequences, with 15% to 20% observed a single time. As to time point: before trial treatment. Every donor's regimen consisted of nivolumab, ipilimumab, aspirin, low-dose cyclophosphamide and low-dose radiotherapy. Solid tumors that lacked tumor-infiltrating lymphocytes and were advanced were present in eligible patients. The CDR3 consists of 13 residues. The germline V and J ends were trimmed by 6 bases and 9 bases, with 15 bases remaining between them. Germline CDR1 SNHLY, CDR2 FYNNEI.

The TCR was taken from a male donor with prostate cancer. Sequencing was performed on PBMCs, taken before treatment. This chain connects TRBV2 to TRBJ2-1, with D perhaps TRBD2 (6 bases). CDR3 region: CASRFTRAGEQFF. CDR3 in DNA: TGTGCCAGCAGATTCACTAGAGCGGGTGAGCAGTTCTTC. The whole variable domain, filled in from reference TRBV2 and TRBJ2-1, reads EPEVTQTPSHQVTQMGQEVILRCVPISNHLYFYWYRQILGQKVEFLVSFYNNEISEKSEIFDDQFSVERPDGSNFTLKIRSTKLEDSAMYFCASRFTRAGEQFFGPGTRLTVL.